The sequence of this T cell receptor beta chain was determined in a study of blood T cell repertoires in COVID-19. About the research overall: COVID-19 samples collected from the United States, Italy and Spain covered acute and convalescent phases. Nucleic acid was either cDNA or gDNA, and it came from T cells, B-cell-depleted T cells, or PBMCs.

In the study's own analysis: Reference gene primer amplification gave nucleated cell count estimates. Generated by immunoSEQ multiplex PCR, the TCRdb table keeps only in-frame clones and is missing some. That table gives V, J and clone size, and the DNA gave D and trimming. The sample holds under 250,000 clones, 70% to 90% seen once. CDR1 is KGHSH, CDR2 LQKENI, per germline. J was trimmed by 1 base and V by 5 bases; bases with no gene match: 4. The CDR3 spans 15 residues. Material: peripheral blood. The chain employs TRBV18 and TRBJ1-5, with 8 bases aligning to TRBD1. This TCR was recovered from a man in his late teens or twenties with active or convalescent COVID-19. The CDR3 bases are TGTGCCAGCTCAACGACAGGGGCGAGCAATCAGCCCCAGCATTTT. Amino acid sequence: CASSTTGASNQPQHF.